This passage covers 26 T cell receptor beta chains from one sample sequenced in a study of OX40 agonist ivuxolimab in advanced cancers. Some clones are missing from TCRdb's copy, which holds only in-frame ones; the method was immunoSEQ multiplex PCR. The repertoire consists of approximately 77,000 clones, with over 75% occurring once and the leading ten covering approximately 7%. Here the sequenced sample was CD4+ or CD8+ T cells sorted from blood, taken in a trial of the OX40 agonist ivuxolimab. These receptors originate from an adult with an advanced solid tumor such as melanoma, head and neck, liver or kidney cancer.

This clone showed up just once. The CDR3 DNA reads as TGTGCCAGCAGCCCACGACAGGGAAACACTGAAGCTTTCTTT. Protein sequence: CASSPRQGNTEAFF. The J gene is TRBJ1-1, the V gene TRBV7-2, with 7 bases identical to TRBD1. The ends lost 5 bases at V and 2 bases at J; junction bases unmatched: 5. Germline V gene sequence: CDR1 SGHTA, CDR2 FQGNSA. This CDR3 has 14 amino acids.

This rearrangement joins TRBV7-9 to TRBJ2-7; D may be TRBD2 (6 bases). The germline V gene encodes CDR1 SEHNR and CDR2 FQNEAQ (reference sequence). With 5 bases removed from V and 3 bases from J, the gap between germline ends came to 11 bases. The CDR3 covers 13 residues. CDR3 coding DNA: TGTGCCAGCAGCCACGCGGAGGGCTACGAGCAGTACTTC. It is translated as CASSHAEGYEQYF.

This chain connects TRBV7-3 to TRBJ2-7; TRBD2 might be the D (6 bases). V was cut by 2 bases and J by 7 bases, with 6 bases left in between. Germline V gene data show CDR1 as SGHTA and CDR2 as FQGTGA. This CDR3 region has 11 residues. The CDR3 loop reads CASSLAGEQYF. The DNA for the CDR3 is TGTGCCAGCAGCTTAGCGGGGGAGCAGTACTTC. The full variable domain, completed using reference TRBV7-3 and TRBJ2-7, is GAGVSQTPSNKVTEKGKYVELRCDPISGHTALYWYRQSLGQGPEFLIYFQGTGAADDSGLPNDRFFAVRPEGSVSTLKIQRTERGDSAVYLCASSLAGEQYFGPGTRLTVT.

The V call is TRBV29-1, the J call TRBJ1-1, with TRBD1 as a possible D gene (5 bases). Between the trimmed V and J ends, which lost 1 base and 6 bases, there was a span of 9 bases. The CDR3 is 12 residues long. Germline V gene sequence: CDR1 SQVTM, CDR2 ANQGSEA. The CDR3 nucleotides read TGCAGCGTTGAAGGAGGGGAACCTGAAGCTTTCTTT. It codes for CSVEGGEPEAFF.

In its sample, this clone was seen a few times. The CDR3 coding sequence is TGTGCCAGCAGTCTACAGGGTTTGGGGAATTCACCCCTCCACTTT. It is translated as CASSLQGLGNSPLHF. The chain links TRBV2 to TRBJ1-6; D may be TRBD1 (6 bases). V dropped 5 bases and J dropped 7 bases, with 15 bases sitting between them. The germline gives CDR1 SNHLY, CDR2 FYNNEI. The CDR3 covers 15 residues.

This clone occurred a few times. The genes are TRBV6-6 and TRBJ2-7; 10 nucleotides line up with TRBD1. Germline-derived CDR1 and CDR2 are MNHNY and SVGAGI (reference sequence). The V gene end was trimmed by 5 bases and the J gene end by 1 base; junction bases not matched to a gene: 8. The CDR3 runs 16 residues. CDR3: CASSTAGQGMSYEQYF. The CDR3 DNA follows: TGTGCCAGCAGTACGGCGGGACAGGGGATGTCCTACGAGCAGTACTTC.

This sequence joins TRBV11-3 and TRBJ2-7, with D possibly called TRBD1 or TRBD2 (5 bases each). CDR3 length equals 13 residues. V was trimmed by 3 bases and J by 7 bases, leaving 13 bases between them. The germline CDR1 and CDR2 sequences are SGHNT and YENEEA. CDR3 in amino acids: CASSLSLGEEQYF. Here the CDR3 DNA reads TGTGCCAGCAGCTTGAGTCTAGGGGAGGAGCAGTACTTC.

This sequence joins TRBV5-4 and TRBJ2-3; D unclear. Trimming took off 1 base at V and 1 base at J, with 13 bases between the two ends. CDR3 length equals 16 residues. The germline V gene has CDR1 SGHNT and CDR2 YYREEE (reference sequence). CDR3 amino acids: CASSLKARPGTDTQYF. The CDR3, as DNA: TGTGCCAGCAGCTTGAAGGCCAGGCCGGGCACAGATACGCAGTATTTT.

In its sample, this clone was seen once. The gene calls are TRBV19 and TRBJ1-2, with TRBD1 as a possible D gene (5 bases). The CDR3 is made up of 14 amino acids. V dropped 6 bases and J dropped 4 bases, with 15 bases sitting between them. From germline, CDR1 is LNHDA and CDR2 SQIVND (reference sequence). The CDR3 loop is CASRPAQDFYGYTF. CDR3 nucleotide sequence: TGTGCCAGTAGGCCGGCACAGGATTTCTATGGCTACACCTTC.

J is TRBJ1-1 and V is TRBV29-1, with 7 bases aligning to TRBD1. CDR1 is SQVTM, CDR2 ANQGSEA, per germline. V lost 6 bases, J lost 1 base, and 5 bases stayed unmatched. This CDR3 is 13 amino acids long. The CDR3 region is CSVLGQRNTEAFF. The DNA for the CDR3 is TGCAGCGTCCTGGGACAGAGGAACACTGAAGCTTTCTTT.

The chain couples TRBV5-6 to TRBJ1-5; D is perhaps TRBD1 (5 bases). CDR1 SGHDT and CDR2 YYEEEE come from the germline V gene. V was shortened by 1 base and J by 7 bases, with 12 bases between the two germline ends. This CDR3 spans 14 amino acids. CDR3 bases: TGTGCCAGCAGCTTGTTTGGCAGGGAACAGCCCCAGCATTTT. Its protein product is CASSLFGREQPQHF.

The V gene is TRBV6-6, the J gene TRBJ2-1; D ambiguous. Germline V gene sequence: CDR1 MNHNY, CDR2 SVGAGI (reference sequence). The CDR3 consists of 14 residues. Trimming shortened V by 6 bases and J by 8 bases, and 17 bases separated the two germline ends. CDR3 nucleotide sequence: TGTGCCAGCAGATCCCATTCAGGCCTGGATGAGCAGTTCTTC. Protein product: CASRSHSGLDEQFF.

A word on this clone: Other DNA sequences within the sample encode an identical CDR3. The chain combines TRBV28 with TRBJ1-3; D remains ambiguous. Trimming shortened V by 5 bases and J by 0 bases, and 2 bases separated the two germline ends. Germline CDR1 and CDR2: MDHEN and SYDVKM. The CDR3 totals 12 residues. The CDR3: CASSDSGNTIYF. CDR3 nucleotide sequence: TGTGCCAGCAGTGACTCTGGAAACACCATATATTTT.

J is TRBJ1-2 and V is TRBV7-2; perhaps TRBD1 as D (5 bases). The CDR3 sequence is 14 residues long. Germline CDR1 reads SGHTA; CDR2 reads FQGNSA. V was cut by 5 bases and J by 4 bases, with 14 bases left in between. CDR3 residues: CASSLAPGGYGYTF. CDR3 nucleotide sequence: TGTGCCAGCAGCCTCGCACCCGGGGGCTATGGCTACACCTTC.

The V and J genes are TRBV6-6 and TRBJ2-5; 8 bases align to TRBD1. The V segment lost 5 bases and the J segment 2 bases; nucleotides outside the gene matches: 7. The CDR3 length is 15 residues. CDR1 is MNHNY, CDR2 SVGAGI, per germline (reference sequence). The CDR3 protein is CASSGLRDRQETQYF. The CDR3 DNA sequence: TGTGCCAGCAGTGGTCTCCGGGACAGGCAAGAGACCCAGTACTTC.

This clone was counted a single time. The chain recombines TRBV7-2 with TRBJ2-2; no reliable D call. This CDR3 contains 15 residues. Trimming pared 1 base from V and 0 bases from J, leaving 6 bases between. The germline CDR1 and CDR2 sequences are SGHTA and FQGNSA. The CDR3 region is CASSLDGANTGELFF. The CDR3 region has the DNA TGTGCCAGCAGCTTAGACGGAGCGAACACCGGGGAGCTGTTTTTT.

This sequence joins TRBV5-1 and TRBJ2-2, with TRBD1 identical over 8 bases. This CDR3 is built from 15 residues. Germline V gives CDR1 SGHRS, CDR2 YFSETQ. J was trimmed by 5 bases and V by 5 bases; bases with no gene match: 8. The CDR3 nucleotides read TGCGCCAGCAGGTTTCAGGGGGCGCTAACCGGGGAGCTGTTTTTT. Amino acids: CASRFQGALTGELFF.

CDR3 in DNA: TGTGCCAGTAGTTCCAGGAGCGGTGTAGGGCATGAGCAGTTCTTC. This encodes CASSSRSGVGHEQFF. The gene calls are TRBV19 and TRBJ2-1; maybe TRBD2 (5 bases). Germline lookup yields CDR1 LNHDA and CDR2 SQIVND (reference sequence). This CDR3 is built from 15 residues. Between the trimmed V and J ends, which lost 5 bases and 8 bases, there was a span of 19 bases.

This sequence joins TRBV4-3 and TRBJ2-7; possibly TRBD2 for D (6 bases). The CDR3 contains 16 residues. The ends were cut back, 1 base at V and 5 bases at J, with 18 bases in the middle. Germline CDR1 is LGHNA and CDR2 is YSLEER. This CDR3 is CASSQALERRDHEQYF. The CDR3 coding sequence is TGCGCCAGCAGCCAAGCCCTCGAGCGGAGGGACCACGAGCAGTACTTC.

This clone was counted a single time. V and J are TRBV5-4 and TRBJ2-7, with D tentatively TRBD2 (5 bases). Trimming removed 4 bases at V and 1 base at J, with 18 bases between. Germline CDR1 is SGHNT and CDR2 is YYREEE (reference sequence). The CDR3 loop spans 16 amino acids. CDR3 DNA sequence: TGTGCCAGCAGCCGGGCCCCCCTGGGCGGGTCCTACGAGCAGTACTTC. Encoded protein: CASSRAPLGGSYEQYF.

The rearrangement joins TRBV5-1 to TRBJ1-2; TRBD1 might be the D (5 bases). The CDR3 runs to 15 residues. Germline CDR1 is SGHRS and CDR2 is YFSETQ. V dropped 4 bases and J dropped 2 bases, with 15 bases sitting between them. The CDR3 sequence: CASSTTVTRNYGYTF. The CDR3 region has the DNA TGCGCCAGCAGCACGACAGTCACGAGGAACTATGGCTACACCTTC.

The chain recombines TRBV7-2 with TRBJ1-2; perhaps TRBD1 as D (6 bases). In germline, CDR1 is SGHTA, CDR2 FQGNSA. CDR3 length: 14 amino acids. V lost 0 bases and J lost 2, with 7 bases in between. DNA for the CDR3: TGTGCCAGCAGCTTAGCGCAGGGGAACTATGGCTACACCTTC. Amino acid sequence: CASSLAQGNYGYTF.

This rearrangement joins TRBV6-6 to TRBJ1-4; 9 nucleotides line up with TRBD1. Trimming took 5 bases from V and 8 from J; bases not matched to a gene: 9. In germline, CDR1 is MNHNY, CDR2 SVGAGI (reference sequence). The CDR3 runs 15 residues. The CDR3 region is CASSLSRDREEKLFF. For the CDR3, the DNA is TGTGCCAGCAGTCTCTCCCGGGACAGGGAGGAAAAACTGTTTTTT.

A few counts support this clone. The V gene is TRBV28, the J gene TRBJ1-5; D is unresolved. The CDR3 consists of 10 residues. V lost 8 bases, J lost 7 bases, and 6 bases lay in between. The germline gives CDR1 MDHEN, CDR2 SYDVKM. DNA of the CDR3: TGTGCCAGCGGGTCGCAGCCCCAGCATTTT. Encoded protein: CASGSQPQHF.

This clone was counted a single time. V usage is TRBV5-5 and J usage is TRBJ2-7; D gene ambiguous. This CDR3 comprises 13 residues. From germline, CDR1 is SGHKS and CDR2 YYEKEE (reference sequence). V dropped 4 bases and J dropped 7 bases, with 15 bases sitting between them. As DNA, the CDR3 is TGTGCCAGCAGCCCCCGTGTGACCTCGGAGCAGTACTTC. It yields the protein CASSPRVTSEQYF.

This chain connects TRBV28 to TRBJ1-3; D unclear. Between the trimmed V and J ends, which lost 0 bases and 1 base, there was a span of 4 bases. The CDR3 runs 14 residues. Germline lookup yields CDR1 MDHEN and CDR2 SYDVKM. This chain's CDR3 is CASSLWGSGNTIYF. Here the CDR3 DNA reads TGTGCCAGCAGTTTATGGGGGTCTGGAAACACCATATATTTT.